This T cell receptor (beta chain) stems from a study of T-cell memory formation after mild COVID-19. In regard to this clonotype: Its antigen is unknown.

TCRdb redid the calling of the 5' RACE reads with MiXCR, one entry per CDR3 protein. The table shows fewer than 600,000 distinct CDR3 sequences, with approximately 21% occurring only once. Study-level findings and limits: For second-wave clones that peaked at day 37, SARS-CoV-2 specificity went unverified. Clones contracting across day 15 to 85 had a balanced CD4/CD8 profile; later expanding clones leaned CD4+.

Looked up from germline, CDR1 is MNHNS and CDR2 is SASEGT. The CDR3 extends over 15 amino acids. V was clipped by 3 bases and J by 3 bases, with 12 bases between them. The V and J genes are TRBV6-1 and TRBJ1-5; D ambiguous. The source material was PBMCs or a T cell subset sorted from them (not recorded which). The clonotype originates from an adult woman who had mild COVID-19 (a few samples of this study predate the infection). Cell type and time point are not known. Here the CDR3 DNA reads TGTGCCAGCAGTGAGCGGCTAGCGGACAATCAGCCCCAGCATTTT. It specifies CASSERLADNQPQHF.